This T cell receptor (beta chain) was retrieved from a study of blood T cells in healthy people across ages. V was trimmed by 4 bases and J by 5 bases, leaving 12 bases between them. The CDR3 contains 14 residues. Each sample gave at least 6.5 million isolated PBMCs. Extracted total RNA amounted to at least 5.5 micrograms for each sample. Only a few counts were recorded for this clonotype. Antigen: not known. A J-beta primer mix and a sample-barcoded 5' primer were used in a second PCR of about 7 to 12 cycles. MiXCR, run by TCRdb on the 5' RACE reads, gives a single entry per CDR3 protein. The sample contains hundreds of thousands of distinct CDR3 sequences, roughly three fifths of which appear only once. The study, taken as a whole, reports: TCR beta diversity was tightly associated with the proportion of naive T cells.

The receptor's source is a man in his forties in good health. Sequencing was done on a sample of blood. J is TRBJ1-5 and V is TRBV12-3 or TRBV12-4; D perhaps matches TRBD1 (6 bases). CDR3 DNA sequence: TGTGCCAGCAGTTCCCGGGACACCGATCAGCCCCAGCATTTT. Translating gives CASSSRDTDQPQHF.